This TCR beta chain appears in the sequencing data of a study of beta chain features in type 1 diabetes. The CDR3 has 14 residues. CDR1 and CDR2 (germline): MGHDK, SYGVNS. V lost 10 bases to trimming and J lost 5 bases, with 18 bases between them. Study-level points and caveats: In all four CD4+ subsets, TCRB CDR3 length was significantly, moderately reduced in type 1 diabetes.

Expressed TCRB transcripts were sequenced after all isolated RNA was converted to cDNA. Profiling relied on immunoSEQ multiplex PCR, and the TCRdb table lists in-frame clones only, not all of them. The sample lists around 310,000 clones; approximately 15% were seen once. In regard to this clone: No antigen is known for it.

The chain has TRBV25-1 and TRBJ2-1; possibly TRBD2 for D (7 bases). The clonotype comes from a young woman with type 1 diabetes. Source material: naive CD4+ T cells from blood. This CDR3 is CATKEAGANNEQFF. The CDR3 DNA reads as TGTGCCACAAAGGAGGCGGGGGCCAACAATGAGCAGTTCTTC.